The T cell receptor beta chain under discussion was sequenced for a study of T cells after yellow fever vaccination. With 2 bases removed from V and 8 bases from J, the gap between germline ends came to 15 bases. There are 14 residues in the CDR3. The germline gives CDR1 MDHEN, CDR2 SYDVKM. In this sample, this clonotype turned up many times. TCRdb passed the 5' RACE reads through MiXCR, listing each CDR3 protein once. The sample includes around 310,000 distinct CDR3 sequences, 8.5% to 10% seen only once; the top ten take about 20%. This TCR was sampled from a man aged 18 to 30 who received the YFV17D yellow fever vaccine. The sequencing here drew on PBMCs, taken on the day of the first yellow fever vaccination. The genes are TRBV28 and TRBJ1-2; D is unclear. The CDR3 region has the DNA TGTGCCAGCAGTTTAATCGGCGGGGTTAAGGGCTACACCTTC. Its protein product is CASSLIGGVKGYTF.